This entry describes one TCR beta chain. The CDR3 is 13 residues long. Trimming removed 8 bases from V and 1 base from J, with 11 bases in between. Germline V gives CDR1 SNHLY, CDR2 FYNNEI. The data belong to a study of blood T cell repertoires in COVID-19. Study at large: Donors in the United States, Italy and Spain gave samples during acute or convalescent COVID-19. Sources were T cells, B-cell-depleted T cells, or PBMCs; the material itself was cDNA or gDNA.

Per the original methods: Reference gene primer amplification gave nucleated cell count estimates. Clones were sequenced by immunoSEQ multiplex PCR, and TCRdb holds only the in-frame ones, with some missing. Clonal size and the V and J genes are those of that table, whereas D and trimming came from the DNA. Of 70,000 to 95,000 clones listed, roughly 88% are singletons. Sequences were obtained from peripheral blood. The chain carries TRBV2 and TRBJ1-1; D call uncertain. This clonotype originated in a man aged 45-65 years with active COVID-19. CDR3 sequence: CASVLDQNTEAFF. CDR3 DNA: TGTGCCAGCGTACTAGACCAGAACACTGAAGCTTTCTTT.